In its sample, the clone carrying this T cell receptor (beta chain) was seen many times. Its antigen is not identified. Individual cDNA molecules received unique molecular identifiers during library preparation. TCRdb analysed the 5' RACE reads with MiXCR anew, one entry per CDR3 protein. The sample holds about 24,000 distinct CDR3 sequences, 3% to 4% seen once. This sample is drawn from a study of early T cells in non-severe SARS-CoV-2 infection. For the study at large: Chains stayed unpaired after sequencing of bulk RNA from unsorted whole blood.

This CDR3 region has 16 residues. With 3 bases clipped from V and 0 bases from J, the junction kept 7 bases outside the gene matches. Germline loops: CDR1 MGHRA, CDR2 YSYEKL. Study-level results: VDJdb-based matching was biased toward anti-spike CD8 responses and missed private and CD4 specificities.

This sequence joins TRBV4-1 and TRBJ2-7; 8 nucleotides match TRBD1. Sequenced: whole blood. This TCR came from an adult who was a healthcare worker with PCR-confirmed SARS-CoV-2 infection or an uninfected control (not recorded which). The CDR3 DNA reads as TGCGCCAGCAGCCACCCCCTCGGACAGGGCTCCTACGAGCAGTACTTC. Residues: CASSHPLGQGSYEQYF.